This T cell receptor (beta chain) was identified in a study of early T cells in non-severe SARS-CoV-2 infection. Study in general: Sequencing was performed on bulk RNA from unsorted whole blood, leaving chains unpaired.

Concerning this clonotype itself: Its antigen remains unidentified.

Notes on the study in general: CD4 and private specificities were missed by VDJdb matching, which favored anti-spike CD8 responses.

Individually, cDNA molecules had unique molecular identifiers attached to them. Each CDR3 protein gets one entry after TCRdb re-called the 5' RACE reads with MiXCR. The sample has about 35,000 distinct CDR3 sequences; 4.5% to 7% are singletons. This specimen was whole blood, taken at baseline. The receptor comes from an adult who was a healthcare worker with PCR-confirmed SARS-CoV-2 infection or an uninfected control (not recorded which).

The CDR3 loop is CASSESLNTEAFF. The CDR3 region has the DNA TGTGCCAGCAGTGAATCTTTGAACACTGAAGCTTTCTTT. This rearrangement joins TRBV6-1 to TRBJ1-1; no firm D call. The V gene's germline CDR1 is MNHNS and CDR2 SASEGT. The CDR3 runs to 13 residues. Trimming cost V 2 bases and J 0 bases, with 4 bases left between them.